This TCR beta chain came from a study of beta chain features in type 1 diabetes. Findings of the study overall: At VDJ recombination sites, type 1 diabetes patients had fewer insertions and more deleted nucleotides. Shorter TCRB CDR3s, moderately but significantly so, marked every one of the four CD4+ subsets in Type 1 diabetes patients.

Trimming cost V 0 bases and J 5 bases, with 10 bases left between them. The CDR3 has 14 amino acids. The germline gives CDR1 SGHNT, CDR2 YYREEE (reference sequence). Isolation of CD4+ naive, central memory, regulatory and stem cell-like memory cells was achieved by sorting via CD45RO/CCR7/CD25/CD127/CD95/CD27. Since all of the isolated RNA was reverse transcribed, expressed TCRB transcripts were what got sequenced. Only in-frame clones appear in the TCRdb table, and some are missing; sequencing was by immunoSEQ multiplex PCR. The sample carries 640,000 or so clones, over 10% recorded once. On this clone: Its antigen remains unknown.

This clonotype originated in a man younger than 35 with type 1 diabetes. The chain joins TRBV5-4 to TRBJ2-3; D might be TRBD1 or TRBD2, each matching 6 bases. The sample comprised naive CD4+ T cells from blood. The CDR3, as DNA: TGTGCCAGCAGCTTGGGGGGGGCCGGAGATACGCAGTATTTT. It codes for CASSLGGAGDTQYF.